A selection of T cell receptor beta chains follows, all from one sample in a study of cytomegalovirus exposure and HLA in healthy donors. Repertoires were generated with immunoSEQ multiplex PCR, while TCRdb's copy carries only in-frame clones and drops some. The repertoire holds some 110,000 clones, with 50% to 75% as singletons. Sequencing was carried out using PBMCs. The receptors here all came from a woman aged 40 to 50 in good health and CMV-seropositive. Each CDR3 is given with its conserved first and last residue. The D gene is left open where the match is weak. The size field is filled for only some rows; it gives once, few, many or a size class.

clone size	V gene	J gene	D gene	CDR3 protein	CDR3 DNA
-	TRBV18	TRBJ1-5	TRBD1	CASSPPGQGTPQHF	TGTGCCAGCTCACCACCGGGACAGGGCACGCCCCAGCATTTT
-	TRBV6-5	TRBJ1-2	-	CASSYSRVFYGYTF	TGTGCCAGCAGTTACTCCCGGGTTTTCTATGGCTACACCTTC
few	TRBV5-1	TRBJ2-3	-	CASSLDQASTDTQYF	TGCGCCAGCAGCTTGGATCAGGCCTCCACAGATACGCAGTATTTT
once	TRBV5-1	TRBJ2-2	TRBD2	CASRTSGGLTGELFF	TGCGCCAGCCGGACTAGCGGGGGTTTGACCGGGGAGCTGTTTTTT
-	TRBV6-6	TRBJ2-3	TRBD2	CASRIAGFTDTQYF	TGTGCCAGCCGAATAGCGGGGTTTACAGATACGCAGTATTTT
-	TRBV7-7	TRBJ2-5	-	CASSWGGMETQYF	TGTGCTAGCAGCTGGGGGGGCATGGAGACCCAGTACTTC
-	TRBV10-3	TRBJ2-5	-	CAISEQTEETQYF	TGTGCCATCAGTGAGCAAACAGAAGAGACCCAGTACTTC
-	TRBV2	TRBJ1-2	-	CASSEGGTGTGYGYTF	TGTGCCAGCAGTGAAGGGGGAACTGGGACTGGCTATGGCTACACCTTC
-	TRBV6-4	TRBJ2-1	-	CASSGQENNEQFF	TGTGCCAGCAGTGGACAGGAGAACAATGAGCAGTTCTTC
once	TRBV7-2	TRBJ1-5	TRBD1	CASSARTGLGQPQHF	TGTGCCAGCAGCGCGCGGACAGGGCTGGGTCAGCCCCAGCATTTT
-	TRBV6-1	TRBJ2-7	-	CASKVLGLGYEQYF	TGTGCCAGCAAAGTCCTGGGGCTCGGATACGAGCAGTACTTC
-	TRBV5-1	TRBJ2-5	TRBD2	CASSIASGGAEETQYF	TGCGCCAGCAGCATCGCTAGCGGGGGGGCGGAAGAGACCCAGTACTTC
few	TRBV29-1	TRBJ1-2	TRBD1	CSVDLWTGDDYGYTF	TGCAGCGTTGACCTATGGACAGGGGACGACTATGGCTACACCTTC
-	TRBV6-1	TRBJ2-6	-	CASSELPPWASGANVLTF	TGTGCCAGCAGTGAACTCCCTCCTTGGGCCTCTGGGGCCAACGTCCTGACTTTC
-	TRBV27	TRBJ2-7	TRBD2	CASRLVAGGSHGEQYF	TGTGCCAGCAGGTTAGTGGCGGGAGGTTCCCATGGCGAGCAGTACTTC
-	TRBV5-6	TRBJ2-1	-	CASSFGLAIDNEQFF	TGTGCCAGCAGCTTCGGCCTAGCGATTGACAATGAGCAGTTCTTC
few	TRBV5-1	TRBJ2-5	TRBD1	CASSTRTGGAGTQYF	TGCGCCAGCAGCACCCGGACAGGGGGCGCGGGGACCCAGTACTTC
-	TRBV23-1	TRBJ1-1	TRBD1	CASRTGGYHTEAFF	TGCGCCAGCAGGACAGGGGGTTACCACACTGAAGCTTTCTTT
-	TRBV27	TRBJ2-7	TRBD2	CASRAGGREQYF	TGTGCCAGCCGAGCGGGGGGGCGAGAGCAGTACTTC
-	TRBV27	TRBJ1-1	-	CASSHTGSTEAFF	TGTGCCAGCAGTCATACAGGGTCAACTGAAGCTTTCTTT
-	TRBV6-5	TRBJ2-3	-	CASSKGRGTDTQYF	TGTGCCAGCAGCAAAGGCCGGGGCACAGATACGCAGTATTTT
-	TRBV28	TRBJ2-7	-	CASRQGLGYEQYF	TGTGCCAGCAGACAGGGTTTAGGCTACGAGCAGTACTTC
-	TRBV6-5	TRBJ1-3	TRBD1	CASSYQGARGNTIYF	TGTGCCAGCAGTTACCAGGGGGCGCGAGGAAACACCATATATTTT
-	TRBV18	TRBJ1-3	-	CASSPNPQSSGNTIYF	TGTGCCAGCTCACCAAACCCCCAGTCCTCTGGAAACACCATATATTTT
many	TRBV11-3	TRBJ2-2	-	CASSFSPGGELFF	TGTGCCAGCAGCTTTTCCCCGGGGGGGGAGCTGTTTTTT
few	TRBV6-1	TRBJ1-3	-	CASRGGGVRGNTIYF	TGTGCCAGCAGGGGAGGAGGAGTCAGGGGAAACACCATATATTTT
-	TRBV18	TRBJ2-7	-	CASSPSVGDAGASYEQYF	TGTGCCAGCTCACCTTCCGTTGGGGATGCGGGGGCCTCTTACGAGCAGTACTTC
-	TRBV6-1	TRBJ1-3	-	CASSESFTGHSGNTIYF	TGTGCCAGCAGTGAAAGTTTCACGGGACACTCTGGAAACACCATATATTTT
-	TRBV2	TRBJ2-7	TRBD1	CASSEGDRPYEQYF	TGTGCCAGCAGTGAGGGGGACAGGCCATACGAGCAGTACTTC
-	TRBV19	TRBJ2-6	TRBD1	CASRQGIASGANVLTF	TGTGCCAGTAGACAGGGGATCGCCTCTGGGGCCAACGTCCTGACTTTC
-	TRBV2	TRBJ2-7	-	CASSERDGLNYEQYF	TGTGCCAGCAGTGAGCGGGATGGTCTTAACTACGAGCAGTACTTC
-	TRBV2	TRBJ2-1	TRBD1	CASRIQGAYNEQFF	TGTGCCAGCAGGATACAGGGGGCGTACAATGAGCAGTTCTTC
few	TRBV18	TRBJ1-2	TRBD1	CASSPGQDRYGYTF	TGTGCCAGCTCTCCCGGACAGGATCGCTATGGCTACACCTTC
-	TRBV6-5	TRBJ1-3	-	CASSLSSGNTIYF	TGTGCCAGCAGTTTGAGCTCTGGAAACACCATATATTTT
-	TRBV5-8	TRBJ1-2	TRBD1	CASSLGQGNYYGYTF	TGTGCCAGCAGCTTGGGACAGGGAAATTACTATGGCTACACCTTC
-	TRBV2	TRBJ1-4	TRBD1	CASSRTGAQVFF	TGTGCCAGCAGCCGGACAGGGGCCCAAGTGTTTTTT
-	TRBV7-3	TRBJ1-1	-	CASSSQGDTEAFF	TGTGCCAGCAGCTCGCAGGGTGACACTGAAGCTTTCTTT
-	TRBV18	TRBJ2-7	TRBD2	CASSPRRDSREGEQYF	TGTGCCAGCTCGCCGCGGAGGGACTCCCGGGAGGGTGAGCAGTACTTC
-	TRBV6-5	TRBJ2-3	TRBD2	CASSLPGTSHHTQYF	TGTGCCAGCAGTTTGCCCGGGACTAGTCACCATACGCAGTATTTT
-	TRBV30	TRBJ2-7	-	CAGGTTSSYEQYF	TGTGCGGGGGGGACAACCAGCTCCTACGAGCAGTACTTC
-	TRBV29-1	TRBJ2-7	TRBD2	CSVESLTSGSYEQYF	TGCAGCGTTGAATCTCTGACTAGCGGGAGTTACGAGCAGTACTTC
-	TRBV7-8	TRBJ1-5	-	CASSFGTSSNQPQHF	TGTGCCAGCAGCTTCGGGACTTCAAGCAATCAGCCCCAGCATTTT
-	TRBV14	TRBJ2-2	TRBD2	CASSLRTSGAELFF	TGTGCCAGCAGCCTACGGACTAGCGGCGCGGAGCTGTTTTTT
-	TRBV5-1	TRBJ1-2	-	CASSRAELYGYTF	TGCGCCAGCAGCCGTGCCGAACTCTATGGCTACACCTTC
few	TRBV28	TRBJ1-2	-	CASSLREEFYGYTF	TGTGCCAGCAGTTTAAGAGAGGAATTCTATGGCTACACCTTC
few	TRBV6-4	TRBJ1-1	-	CASSDRGGTEAFF	TGTGCCAGCAGTGACAGGGGGGGCACTGAAGCTTTCTTT
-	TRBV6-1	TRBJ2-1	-	CASSEADSDPYNEQFF	TGTGCCAGCAGTGAAGCGGACTCGGACCCTTACAATGAGCAGTTCTTC
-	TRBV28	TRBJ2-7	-	CASSFTGFEQYF	TGTGCCAGCAGTTTCACAGGGTTCGAGCAGTACTTC
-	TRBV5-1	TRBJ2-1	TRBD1	CASSSLGTAYNEQFF	TGCGCCAGCAGCTCTCTCGGGACAGCCTACAATGAGCAGTTCTTC